The 8 T cell receptor beta chains reported below all come from one sample, sequenced in a study of T cells in Graves' hyperthyroidism and ophthalmopathy. RNA transcripts gave rise to amplified TCR beta CDR3 regions. HTBI primers were employed in a first-round RT-PCR of the TCR CDR3. TCRdb reanalysed the multiplex PCR reads using MiXCR and keeps one entry per CDR3 protein. Of 300,000 to 400,000 distinct CDR3 sequences in the sample, about 13% were seen once. The sequenced sample was blood. These receptors were collected from a woman in her late teens or twenties with Graves' hyperthyroidism.

CDR3 residues: CASSPPPGRKWGYTF. The CDR3 DNA is TGTGCCAGCAGCCCGCCTCCGGGACGGAAGTGGGGCTACACCTTC. This rearrangement joins TRBV14 to TRBJ1-2, with D perhaps matching TRBD1 (5 bases). V was cut by 4 bases and J by 8 bases, with 20 bases left in between. The germline gives CDR1 SGHDN, CDR2 FVKESK. This CDR3 spans 15 amino acids.

V and J are TRBV29-1 and TRBJ2-7, with a possible D match to TRBD2 (6 bases). The V and J ends lost 1 base and 5 bases respectively, with 6 bases between them. The germline gives CDR1 SQVTM, CDR2 ANQGSEA. The CDR3 is made up of 11 amino acids. The chain's CDR3 is CSVEAGDEQYF. CDR3 DNA sequence: TGCAGCGTTGAAGCGGGGGACGAGCAGTACTTC.

The table lists this clonotype with many counts. The chain links TRBV20-1 to TRBJ1-1; D may be TRBD1 (5 bases). Germline V CDR1 and CDR2: DFQATT, SNEGSKA (reference sequence). V dropped 0 bases and J dropped 7 bases, with 12 bases sitting between them. The CDR3 spans 13 residues. The CDR3 is CSARETRQGEAFF. In DNA form, the CDR3 reads TGCAGTGCTAGAGAAACACGGCAGGGTGAAGCTTTCTTT.

This clonotype was observed a handful of times. The rearrangement joins TRBV6-1 to TRBJ1-1; TRBD1 aligns across 10 bases. J gave up 3 bases and V 8 bases, and 6 bases lay outside the gene matches. Germline loops: CDR1 MNHNS, CDR2 SASEGT. The CDR3 runs 14 residues. CDR3 in DNA: TGTGCCAGCCGGGACAGGGGCTCGGACACTGAAGCTTTCTTT. Amino acid sequence: CASRDRGSDTEAFF.

The chain has TRBV14 and TRBJ1-1; 7 nucleotides line up with TRBD1. Trimming cost V 4 bases and J 3 bases; bases outside gene matches: 5. Germline-derived CDR1 and CDR2 are SGHDN and FVKESK. The CDR3 contains 14 residues. The CDR3 coding sequence is TGTGCCAGCAGCCTCCTCCAGGGGGACACTGAAGCTTTCTTT. Its translation: CASSLLQGDTEAFF.

This clonotype occurred many times. V gene TRBV20-1 combines with J gene TRBJ2-1; perhaps TRBD2 as D (7 bases). This CDR3 region has 12 residues. CDR1 and CDR2 (germline): DFQATT, SNEGSKA (reference sequence). Trimming pared 3 bases from V and 6 bases from J, leaving 9 bases between. CDR3 sequence: CSASGGLNEQFF. The CDR3, as DNA: TGCAGTGCTAGCGGGGGGCTCAATGAGCAGTTCTTC.

This clonotype has a count of ten or more. The chain combines TRBV20-1 with TRBJ1-1, with D uncertain. The germline CDR1 and CDR2 sequences are DFQATT and SNEGSKA (reference sequence). The CDR3 covers 14 residues. V was trimmed by 3 bases and J by 6 bases, leaving 17 bases between them. In DNA form, the CDR3 reads TGCAGTGCTAGCGCGTCGAGCGGGAGGGCTGAAGCTTTCTTT. It yields the protein CSASASSGRAEAFF.

This sequence joins TRBV5-1 and TRBJ1-1; perhaps TRBD1 as D (5 bases). V was shortened by 1 base and J by 7 bases, with 14 bases between the two germline ends. This CDR3 comprises 14 residues. Germline CDR1 reads SGHRS; CDR2 reads YFSETQ. CDR3 sequence reads: CASSLSRGLLEAFF. As DNA, the CDR3 is TGCGCCAGCAGCTTGAGTCGGGGCCTCCTTGAAGCTTTCTTT.